Shown below are 18 T cell receptor beta chains from a single sample sequenced in a study of cytomegalovirus exposure and HLA in healthy donors. Primers: 60 Vbeta forward and 13 Jbeta reverse. The table came from immunoSEQ multiplex PCR; TCRdb's copy has only in-frame clones and leaves some out. The top ten hold around 3.7% of the sample, which has 250,000 to 350,000 clones, 75% to 90% seen once. Specimen: PBMCs. Receptors were obtained from a man aged 40-55 years in good health and CMV-seropositive.

The chain couples TRBV11-2 to TRBJ1-1, with TRBD1 matching 7 bases. CDR3 length equals 15 residues. The V and J ends lost 4 bases and 1 base, in that order; junction bases with no gene match: 6. Germline V gene lookup returns CDR1 SGHAT and CDR2 FQNNGV. CDR3 amino acids: CASSSPTGANTEAFF. The CDR3 DNA sequence: TGTGCCAGCAGCTCACCCACAGGGGCGAACACTGAAGCTTTCTTT.

The J gene is TRBJ2-1, the V gene TRBV19, with D maybe TRBD2 (6 bases). The ends were cut back, 2 bases at V and 6 bases at J, with 8 bases in the middle. Looked up from germline, CDR1 is LNHDA and CDR2 is SQIVND (reference sequence). CDR3 length equals 13 residues. CDR3 amino acids: CASSISSVNEQFF. CDR3 in DNA: TGTGCCAGTAGTATATCTAGCGTCAATGAGCAGTTCTTC.

The chain couples TRBV13 to TRBJ2-3; D may be TRBD2 (6 bases). Looked up from germline, CDR1 is PRHDT and CDR2 is FYEKMQ (reference sequence). The CDR3 is made up of 15 amino acids. Trimming pared 4 bases from V and 1 base from J, leaving 12 bases between. CDR3 region: CASSSPTGGTDTQYF. CDR3 nucleotide sequence: TGTGCCAGCAGCTCCCCTACGGGGGGCACAGATACGCAGTATTTT.

The chain combines TRBV28 with TRBJ2-7; 9 bases are a match to TRBD2. CDR3 length equals 17 residues. V gave up 2 bases and J gave up 4 bases; unmatched junction bases: 12. The V gene's germline CDR1 is MDHEN and CDR2 SYDVKM. The CDR3 region is CASSLTAGGPLTYEQYF. The CDR3, as DNA: TGTGCCAGCAGTTTAACTGCGGGAGGGCCATTAACTTACGAGCAGTACTTC.

The V gene is TRBV29-1, the J gene TRBJ2-3; TRBD2 matches at 7 bases. The CDR3 contains 14 residues. With 4 bases clipped from V and 6 bases from J, the junction kept 10 bases outside the gene matches. Germline loops: CDR1 SQVTM, CDR2 ANQGSEA. CDR3 amino acids: CSVAPGGEVDTQYF. CDR3 DNA: TGCAGCGTTGCCCCTGGGGGGGAGGTGGATACGCAGTATTTT.

The V gene is TRBV18, the J gene TRBJ2-6; possibly TRBD1 for D (5 bases). Germline V gene lookup returns CDR1 KGHSH and CDR2 LQKENI. V was clipped by 3 bases and J by 2 bases, with 14 bases between them. The CDR3 totals 17 residues. This CDR3 is CASSPIREVAGANVLTF. The DNA of the CDR3 is TGTGCCAGCTCACCGATCAGGGAAGTCGCTGGGGCCAACGTCCTGACTTTC. Full variable domain (missing parts from reference TRBV18 and TRBJ2-6): NAGVMQNPRHLVRRRGQEARLRCSPMKGHSHVYWYRQLPEEGLKFMVYLQKENIIDESGMPKERFSAEFPKEGPSILRIQQVVRGDSAAYFCASSPIREVAGANVLTFGAGSRLTVL.

The sample holds one count of this clone. This chain uses TRBV5-1 with TRBJ2-3; D is perhaps TRBD2 (6 bases). The V end was cut by 7 bases, the J end by 5 bases, with 20 bases between. Germline loops: CDR1 SGHRS, CDR2 YFSETQ. The CDR3 is made up of 15 amino acids. This chain's CDR3 is CASGGTGILGDTQYF. DNA for the CDR3: TGCGCCAGCGGCGGGACGGGAATTTTGGGAGATACGCAGTATTTT.

This clone was recorded once. The rearrangement uses TRBV5-1 and TRBJ1-3, with D maybe TRBD1 (6 bases). Trimming left V 4 bases short and J 4 bases short, with 18 bases between. Germline V lookup: CDR1 SGHRS, CDR2 YFSETQ. The length of the CDR3 is 16 residues. The CDR3 sequence is CASSPDSPWSGNTIYF. CDR3 nucleotides: TGCGCCAGCAGCCCGGACAGCCCTTGGTCCGGAAACACCATATATTTT.

The V gene is TRBV7-2, the J gene TRBJ2-2; 7 bases fit TRBD2. This CDR3 has 16 amino acids. The germline V gene has CDR1 SGHTA and CDR2 FQGNSA. Unmatched junction bases numbered 6, after V lost 4 bases and J lost 1 base. The CDR3 sequence: CASSSDGRRNTGELFF. In nucleotides, the CDR3 is TGTGCCAGCAGCTCCGACGGGAGGAGGAACACCGGGGAGCTGTTTTTT.

Comment on this clone: The same CDR3 is also encoded by other DNA sequences in this sample. The chain uses TRBV18 and TRBJ2-2; 13 positions agree with TRBD2. Germline lookup yields CDR1 KGHSH and CDR2 LQKENI. V was pared by 3 bases and J by 5 bases, with 0 bases of the junction left unmatched. CDR3 size: 15 residues. This CDR3 reads CASSPGLAGTGELFF. CDR3 in DNA: TGTGCCAGCTCACCGGGACTAGCGGGAACCGGGGAGCTGTTTTTT.

The genes are TRBV6-1 and TRBJ2-7, with D perhaps matching TRBD1 (6 bases). The CDR3 length is 18 residues. V lost 0 bases and J 5 bases, leaving 23 bases between the germline ends. The V gene's germline CDR1 is MNHNS and CDR2 SASEGT. CDR3 bases: TGTGCCAGCAGTGAAGCATCTCGCTCCGGGACACGGATCGACGAGCAGTACTTC. Translating it yields CASSEASRSGTRIDEQYF.

In the case of this clone: The junction differs from germline at one of its ends, possibly a read error. This chain's CDR3 is CASSLNGLAPGNVQFF. In DNA, the CDR3 is TGTGCCAGCAGCTTAAATGGACTAGCGCCCGGGAATGTGCAGTTCTTC. The rearrangement links TRBV7-2 to TRBJ2-1; TRBD2 matches at 9 bases. Germline V gene data show CDR1 as SGHTA and CDR2 as FQGNSA. The CDR3 is 16 amino acids.

The rearrangement uses TRBV5-4 and TRBJ2-5; D unresolved. CDR3 length: 13 amino acids. V was pared by 0 bases and J by 4 bases, with 7 bases between. CDR1 is SGHNT, CDR2 YYREEE, per germline (reference sequence). CDR3 DNA sequence: TGTGCCAGCAGCTTGGCCGTCTTAGAGACCCAGTACTTC. Amino acids: CASSLAVLETQYF.

This clone was detected only a few times. The V call is TRBV6-1, the J call TRBJ1-1, with 7 bases identical to TRBD1. J was trimmed by 1 base and V by 6 bases; bases with no gene match: 8. The germline gives CDR1 MNHNS, CDR2 SASEGT. The CDR3 is made up of 15 amino acids. CDR3 protein: CASSQGGTANTEAFF. Here the CDR3 DNA reads TGTGCCAGCAGCCAGGGGGGAACTGCGAACACTGAAGCTTTCTTT.

J is TRBJ1-1 and V is TRBV2; 7 bases line up with TRBD1. This CDR3 is 14 amino acids long. V lost 5 bases, J lost 1 base, and 4 bases stayed unmatched. From germline, CDR1 is SNHLY and CDR2 FYNNEI. For the CDR3, the DNA is TGTGCCAGCAGTCTTCGGACAGGGAACACTGAAGCTTTCTTT. It yields the protein CASSLRTGNTEAFF.

V usage is TRBV5-4 and J usage is TRBJ1-1; TRBD1 matches 7 bases. CDR1 is SGHNT, CDR2 YYREEE, per germline (reference sequence). Losses at the gene ends were 3 bases for V and 0 bases for J; bases not matched to a gene: 5. This CDR3 is 15 amino acids long. The CDR3 coding sequence is TGTGCCAGCAGCTCCGCGACAGGGATGAACACTGAAGCTTTCTTT. It translates to CASSSATGMNTEAFF. Complete variable domain (other parts from reference TRBV5-4 and TRBJ1-1): ETGVTQSPTHLIKTRGQQVTLRCSSQSGHNTVSWYQQALGQGPQFIFQYYREEENGRGNFPPRFSGLQFPNYSSELNVNALELDDSALYLCASSSATGMNTEAFFGQGTRLTVV.

This clone came up a few times. The V and J genes are TRBV15 and TRBJ1-2, with 10 bases identical to TRBD1. J lost 3 bases, V lost 1 base, and 8 bases had no gene match. This CDR3 is 17 amino acids long. CDR1 is LNHNV, CDR2 YYDKDF, per germline (reference sequence). As DNA, the CDR3 is TGTGCCACCAGCAGAGGCTACGGACAGGGGGAAGACTATGGCTACACCTTC. Translating it yields CATSRGYGQGEDYGYTF. Looking up the rest from reference TRBV15 and TRBJ1-2 gives the full variable domain: DAMVIQNPRYQVTQFGKPVTLSCSQTLNHNVMYWYQQKSSQAPKLLFHYYDKDFNNEADTPDNFQSRRPNTSFCFLDIRSPGLGDTAMYLCATSRGYGQGEDYGYTFGSGTRLTVV.

The V call is TRBV15, the J call TRBJ1-4; 12 nucleotides line up with TRBD1. The CDR3 is 18 residues long. V lost 0 bases to trimming and J lost 6 bases; unmatched junction nucleotides: 8. Looked up from germline, CDR1 is LNHNV and CDR2 is YYDKDF (reference sequence). The CDR3 sequence is CATSRDGTGGLGYEKLFF. The CDR3 DNA follows: TGTGCCACCAGCAGAGACGGGACAGGGGGCTTAGGGTATGAAAAACTGTTTTTT.